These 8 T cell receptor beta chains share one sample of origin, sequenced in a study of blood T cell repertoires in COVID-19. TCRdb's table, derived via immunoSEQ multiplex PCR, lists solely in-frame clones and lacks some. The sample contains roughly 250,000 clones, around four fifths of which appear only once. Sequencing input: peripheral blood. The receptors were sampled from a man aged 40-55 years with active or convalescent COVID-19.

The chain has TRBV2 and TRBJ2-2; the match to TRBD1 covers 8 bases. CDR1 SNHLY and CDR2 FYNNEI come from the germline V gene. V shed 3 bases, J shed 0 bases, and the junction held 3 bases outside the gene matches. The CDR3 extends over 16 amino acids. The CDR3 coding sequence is TGTGCCAGCAGTGAGCAGGGGGCCCCGAACACCGGGGAGCTGTTTTTT. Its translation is CASSEQGAPNTGELFF.

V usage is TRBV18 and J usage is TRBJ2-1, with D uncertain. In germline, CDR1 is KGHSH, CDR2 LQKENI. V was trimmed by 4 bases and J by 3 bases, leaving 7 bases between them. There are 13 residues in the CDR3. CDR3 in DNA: TGTGCCAGCTCACGATCGGTCTACAATGAGCAGTTCTTC. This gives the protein CASSRSVYNEQFF.

The CDR3 DNA sequence: TGTGCCAGTAGAGGGTGGGGGGATACGAATGAAAAACTGTTTTTT. It codes for CASRGWGDTNEKLFF. The genes are TRBV19 and TRBJ1-4, with TRBD1 as a possible D gene (5 bases). Germline V gives CDR1 LNHDA, CDR2 SQIVND (reference sequence). This CDR3 region has 15 residues. V was clipped by 6 bases and J by 5 bases, with 16 bases between them.

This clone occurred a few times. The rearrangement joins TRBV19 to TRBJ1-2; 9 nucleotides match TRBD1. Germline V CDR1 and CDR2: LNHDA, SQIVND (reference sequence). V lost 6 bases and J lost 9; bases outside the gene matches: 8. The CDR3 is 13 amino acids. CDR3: CASSRDREGSYTF. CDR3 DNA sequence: TGTGCCAGTAGCCGGGACAGGGAAGGAAGCTACACCTTC. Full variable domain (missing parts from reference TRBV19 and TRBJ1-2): DGGITQSPKYLFRKEGQNVTLSCEQNLNHDAMYWYRQDPGQGLRLIYYSQIVNDFQKGDIAEGYSVSREKKESFPLTVTSAQKNPTAFYLCASSRDREGSYTFGSGTRLTVV.

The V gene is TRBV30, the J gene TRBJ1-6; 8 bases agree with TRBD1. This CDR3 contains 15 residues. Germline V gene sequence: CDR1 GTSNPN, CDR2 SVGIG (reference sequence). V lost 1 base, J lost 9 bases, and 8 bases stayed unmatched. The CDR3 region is CAWSEDRASVSPLHF. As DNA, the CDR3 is TGTGCCTGGAGTGAGGACAGGGCCTCAGTTTCACCCCTCCACTTT.

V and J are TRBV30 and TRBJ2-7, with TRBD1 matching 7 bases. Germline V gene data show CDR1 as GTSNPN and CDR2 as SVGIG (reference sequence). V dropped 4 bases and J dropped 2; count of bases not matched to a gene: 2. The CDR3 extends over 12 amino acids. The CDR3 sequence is CAWKGGPYEQYF. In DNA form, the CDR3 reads TGTGCCTGGAAAGGGGGCCCCTACGAGCAGTACTTC.

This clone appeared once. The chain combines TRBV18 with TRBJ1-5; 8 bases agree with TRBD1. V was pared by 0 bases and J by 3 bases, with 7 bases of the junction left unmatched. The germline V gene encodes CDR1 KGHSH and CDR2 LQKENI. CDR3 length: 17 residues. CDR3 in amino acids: CASSPPRGQGNNQPQHF. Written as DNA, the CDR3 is TGTGCCAGCTCACCACCCCGAGGACAGGGAAACAATCAGCCCCAGCATTTT.

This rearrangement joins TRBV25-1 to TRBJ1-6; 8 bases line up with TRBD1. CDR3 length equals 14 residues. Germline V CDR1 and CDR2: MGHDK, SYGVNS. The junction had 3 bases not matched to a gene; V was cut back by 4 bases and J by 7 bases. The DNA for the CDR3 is TGTGCCAGCAGTGTACGGACAGGGAATTCACCCCTCCACTTT. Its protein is CASSVRTGNSPLHF.